This T cell receptor (beta chain) was profiled in a study of cytomegalovirus exposure and HLA in healthy donors. The wider study: From HLA-typed donors, an early data release held tens of millions of unique TCRs.

Regarding this clone: Its antigen remains unknown.

Overall study results and limits: A later analysis found that most CMV-associated TCR beta chains appeared HLA-restricted. TCR beta sequences reportedly predicted most subjects' HLA-A and HLA-B alleles accurately.

The PCR contained 60 Vbeta and 13 Jbeta primers. Generated by immunoSEQ multiplex PCR, the TCRdb table keeps only in-frame clones and is missing some. The data show approximately 140,000 clones, 80% to 85% seen once. The sequence derives from a boy between 10 and 17 years old in good health and CMV-seronegative. Sequencing was carried out using PBMCs.

CDR3: CASKVVSAAYEQYF. In nucleotides, the CDR3 is TGTGCCAGCAAAGTGGTCTCAGCGGCCTACGAGCAGTACTTC. The chain has TRBV2 and TRBJ2-7, with D perhaps matching TRBD2 (5 bases). CDR3 length: 14 residues. The V gene lost 7 bases and the J gene lost 2 bases, with 15 bases spanning the gap. Per the germline V gene, CDR1 is SNHLY and CDR2 is FYNNEI.